Below, 25 T cell receptor beta chains from the same sample are listed, as sequenced in a study of blood T cells in healthy people across ages. Then a second PCR, running about 7 to 11 cycles, was carried out with a sample-barcoded 5' primer and a J-beta primer mix. TCRdb re-called the 5' RACE reads with MiXCR, one entry per CDR3 protein. Here the sample spans roughly 800,000 distinct CDR3 sequences, 25% being singletons. In addition, the sample was reused for a study of T cells of mothers and their children.

The sequencing sample was made of blood. These receptors were taken from a boy aged 10-17 years in good health.

The chain combines TRBV4-3 with TRBJ2-5, with 9 bases that match TRBD1. The CDR3 runs 17 residues. V shed 0 bases, J shed 4 bases, and the junction held 9 bases outside the gene matches. The germline gives CDR1 LGHNA, CDR2 YSLEER. The CDR3 DNA reads TGCGCCAGCAGCCAAGATCTCCCCGGGACAGGGATAGAGACCCAGTACTTC. Translated, it gives CASSQDLPGTGIETQYF.

The chain is built from TRBV6-2 or TRBV6-3 and TRBJ2-5; D gene unclear. V lost 7 bases and J lost 3, with 15 bases in between. Germline assignment: CDR1 MNHEY and CDR2 SVGEGT. The CDR3 is made up of 14 amino acids. The CDR3, as DNA: TGTGCCAGCACTGAGGACGGGTACGAAGAGACCCAGTACTTC. Its protein product is CASTEDGYEETQYF.

The rearrangement links TRBV20-1 to TRBJ2-7; tentatively, D is TRBD1 or TRBD2 (6 bases each). V was shortened by 2 bases and J by 4 bases, with 9 bases between the two germline ends. Germline V gives CDR1 DFQATT, CDR2 SNEGSKA (reference sequence). The CDR3 consists of 12 residues. The CDR3 loop reads CSARRGGYEQYF. CDR3 in DNA: TGCAGTGCTAGAAGAGGGGGGTACGAGCAGTACTTC.

This clonotype occurred many times. J is TRBJ2-5 and V is TRBV3-1, with unresolved D. The closer fit of TRBJ2-7 to the DNA end suggests the J call may be wrong. The V gene's germline CDR1 is LGHDT and CDR2 YNNKEL (reference sequence). This CDR3 has 12 amino acids. CDR3 in DNA: TGTGCCAGCAGCCAAGCTAATTACGAGCAGTACTTC. It is translated as CASSQANYEQYF.

This clonotype was seen only a few times. V is TRBV2 and J is TRBJ1-1; D not certain. V dropped 2 bases and J dropped 1 base, with 8 bases sitting between them. The CDR3 is made up of 14 amino acids. Germline lookup yields CDR1 SNHLY and CDR2 FYNNEI. The CDR3 DNA is TGTGCCAGCAGTGAAATCCTCACGAACACTGAAGCTTTCTTT. Residues: CASSEILTNTEAFF.

V is TRBV4-1 and J is TRBJ2-7; D is possibly TRBD2 (5 bases). The CDR3 is 13 amino acids. Trimming removed 0 bases at V and 4 bases at J, with 7 bases between. Per the germline V gene, CDR1 is MGHRA and CDR2 is YSYEKL. CDR3 region: CASSQDRRYEQYF. CDR3 bases: TGCGCCAGCAGCCAAGATCGGAGGTACGAGCAGTACTTC.

In its sample, this clonotype was seen a few times. The chain couples TRBV20-1 to TRBJ2-6; D is perhaps TRBD1 (5 bases). Trimming took off 0 bases at V and 3 bases at J, with 12 bases between the two ends. Germline V lookup: CDR1 DFQATT, CDR2 SNEGSKA (reference sequence). The CDR3 is 16 residues long. CDR3 in DNA: TGCAGTGCTAGAGATCCCTCTAGGGGTGGGGCCAACGTCCTGACTTTC. This encodes CSARDPSRGGANVLTF.

The chain combines TRBV4-3 with TRBJ1-4; tentatively, D is TRBD1 (5 bases). The germline V gene has CDR1 LGHNA and CDR2 YSLEER. Trimming took off 4 bases at V and 8 bases at J, with 14 bases between the two ends. The CDR3 runs to 14 residues. In DNA, the CDR3 is TGCGCCAGCAGCCCTACGACCAGGGTAGAAAAACTGTTTTTT. It encodes CASSPTTRVEKLFF.

The chain recombines TRBV10-3 with TRBJ1-6; possible D gene TRBD1, 5 bases. Trimming pared 8 bases from V and 8 bases from J, leaving 7 bases between. Germline assignment: CDR1 ENHRY and CDR2 SYGVKD. CDR3 length: 11 amino acids. The CDR3 DNA reads as TGTGCCATCGGCAGGGATTCACCCCTCCACTTT. Translated, it gives CAIGRDSPLHF.

This chain uses TRBV11-2 with TRBJ2-3; a possible D gene is TRBD1 (6 bases). Germline CDR1 reads SGHAT; CDR2 reads FQNNGV. V lost 1 base and J lost 5, with 16 bases in between. The CDR3 consists of 16 residues. The CDR3: CASSLGVDSRRDTQYF. In nucleotides, the CDR3 is TGTGCCAGCAGCTTAGGAGTGGACAGCAGAAGAGATACGCAGTATTTT.

Only a few counts were recorded for this clonotype. The V call is TRBV3-1, the J call TRBJ2-7; TRBD1 matches 9 bases. Germline loops: CDR1 LGHDT, CDR2 YNNKEL (reference sequence). This CDR3 is 14 amino acids long. V trimming: 4 bases; J trimming: 5 bases; junction bases outside the gene matches: 6. The CDR3 spells CASSPVGQGDEQYF. Written as DNA, the CDR3 is TGTGCCAGCAGCCCTGTGGGACAGGGCGACGAGCAGTACTTC.

This clonotype was seen only a few times. The rearrangement joins TRBV7-8 to TRBJ2-5; 10 nucleotides agree with TRBD2. The CDR3 has 16 amino acids. The V gene's germline CDR1 is SGHVS and CDR2 FQNEAQ. With V trimmed by 0 bases and J by 2 bases, 3 bases remained unmatched. CDR3 loop: CASSLASGGMQETQYF. CDR3 nucleotide sequence: TGTGCCAGCAGCTTAGCTAGCGGGGGGATGCAAGAGACCCAGTACTTC.

This chain uses TRBV10-3 with TRBJ2-1; 9 nucleotides line up with TRBD1. The CDR3 length is 15 residues. Germline V gives CDR1 ENHRY, CDR2 SYGVKD. J gave up 6 bases and V 4 bases, and 7 bases lay outside the gene matches. The CDR3 is CAISARDREGNEQFF. DNA of the CDR3: TGTGCCATCAGTGCCCGGGACAGGGAAGGCAATGAGCAGTTCTTC.

This clonotype occurred a few times. The chain recombines TRBV5-1 with TRBJ2-5; D unresolved. CDR1 is SGHRS and CDR2 is YFSETQ in the germline V gene. The V gene lost 0 bases and the J gene lost 2 bases, with 11 bases spanning the gap. There are 15 residues in the CDR3. CDR3 bases: TGCGCCAGCAGCTTGGTACAGCCTTCTCAAGAGACCCAGTACTTC. It specifies CASSLVQPSQETQYF.

This clonotype was found a few times. The chain employs TRBV5-6 and TRBJ2-7; a weak D match, TRBD2 (6 bases). CDR1 SGHDT and CDR2 YYEEEE come from the germline V gene. The CDR3 extends over 15 amino acids. The V and J ends lost 2 bases and 0 bases respectively, with 12 bases between them. This CDR3 is CASSFGTPLSYEQYF. The CDR3 nucleotides read TGTGCCAGCAGCTTCGGGACTCCCCTCTCCTACGAGCAGTACTTC.

This clonotype was observed many times. The chain carries TRBV29-1 and TRBJ2-5, with D hard to call. Germline V gives CDR1 SQVTM, CDR2 ANQGSEA. The V end was cut by 1 base, the J end by 4 bases, with 7 bases between. The CDR3 runs to 12 residues. The CDR3 loop reads CSVEVPGETQYF. In nucleotides, the CDR3 is TGCAGCGTTGAAGTCCCCGGAGAGACCCAGTACTTC.

V gene TRBV10-3 combines with J gene TRBJ2-7; 12 positions match TRBD1. Per germline, CDR1 ENHRY and CDR2 SYGVKD. The CDR3 totals 17 residues. V was clipped by 3 bases and J by 6 bases; unmatched bases: 12. The CDR3 here is CAISDSGTGGANGEQYF. In DNA form, the CDR3 reads TGTGCCATCAGTGACTCCGGGACAGGGGGCGCGAATGGCGAGCAGTACTTC.

The chain combines TRBV9 with TRBJ1-4, with TRBD1 identical over 7 bases. Germline CDR1 is SGDLS and CDR2 is YYNGEE. Unmatched junction bases numbered 7, after V lost 2 bases and J lost 3 bases. The CDR3 has 16 amino acids. The CDR3 nucleotides are TGTGCCAGCAGCGTCGAGGGAGGGACAGCTAATGAAAAACTGTTTTTT. Protein product: CASSVEGGTANEKLFF. Full variable domain (rest looked up from reference TRBV9 and TRBJ1-4): DSGVTQTPKHLITATGQRVTLRCSPRSGDLSVYWYQQSLDQGLQFLIQYYNGEERAKGNILERFSAQQFPDLHSELNLSSLELGDSALYFCASSVEGGTANEKLFFGSGTQLSVL.

This clonotype turned up a few times. The V gene is TRBV5-1, the J gene TRBJ2-5; tentatively, D is TRBD2 (5 bases). Germline V gives CDR1 SGHRS, CDR2 YFSETQ. This CDR3 region has 14 residues. V was trimmed by 0 bases and J by 3 bases, leaving 9 bases between them. CDR3 nucleotide sequence: TGCGCCAGCAGCTTGGCCCTCGGGGAAGAGACCCAGTACTTC. Residues: CASSLALGEETQYF.

This clonotype was counted a few times. The rearrangement joins TRBV20-1 to TRBJ1-2; the D is unclear. The germline V gene encodes CDR1 DFQATT and CDR2 SNEGSKA (reference sequence). Deletions cut 3 bases from V and 0 bases from J, with 17 bases between. The CDR3 runs 16 residues. DNA of the CDR3: TGCAGTGCTAGGACGCTCGATCCGGGATCTAACTATGGCTACACCTTC. It translates to CSARTLDPGSNYGYTF.

The rearrangement uses TRBV11-2 and TRBJ2-2, with 8 bases identical to TRBD2. Germline V gives CDR1 SGHAT, CDR2 FQNNGV. With V trimmed by 5 bases and J by 4 bases, 9 bases remained unmatched. The CDR3 consists of 16 residues. CDR3 DNA: TGTGCCAGCAGCGTTCTCGGACGGGAGGGCACCGGGGAGCTGTTTTTT. Amino acid sequence: CASSVLGREGTGELFF.

The chain links TRBV20-1 to TRBJ1-4; D is unresolved. Trimming took 0 bases from V and 8 from J, leaving 10 bases between them. The V gene's germline CDR1 is DFQATT and CDR2 SNEGSKA (reference sequence). The CDR3 length is 13 residues. DNA for the CDR3: TGCAGTGCTAGAGATCTCTTGGCCGAAAAACTGTTTTTT. Protein sequence: CSARDLLAEKLFF.

This clonotype appeared a few times. The chain has TRBV7-2 and TRBJ2-4, with 7 bases lining up with TRBD1. The V and J ends lost 5 bases and 1 base, in that order; junction bases with no gene match: 17. The CDR3 consists of 19 residues. Germline V gene data show CDR1 as SGHTA and CDR2 as FQGNSA. CDR3 loop: CASSAPTVLRGLAKNIQYF. In nucleotides, the CDR3 is TGTGCCAGCAGCGCCCCCACAGTTTTAAGGGGGCTGGCCAAAAACATTCAGTACTTC.

The genes are TRBV12-3 or TRBV12-4 and TRBJ2-7, with D perhaps TRBD2 (6 bases). Deletions cut 7 bases from V and 5 bases from J, with 18 bases between. CDR3 length: 14 residues. The CDR3 sequence: CASNPGLTLNEQYF. The CDR3, as DNA: TGTGCCAGCAACCCGGGACTGACTCTGAACGAGCAGTACTTC.

Comments on this clonotype: Given the absence of the conserved phenylalanine or tryptophan at the CDR3 end, a read error is likely. This chain links TRBV5-1 with TRBJ1-6; D not certain. The CDR3 consists of 16 residues. The ends were cut back, 0 bases at V and 5 bases at J, with 12 bases in the middle. Germline CDR1 and CDR2: SGHRS and YFSETQ. This CDR3 is CASSLEAAPDNSPLHL. In nucleotides, the CDR3 is TGCGCCAGCAGCTTGGAGGCAGCGCCGGATAATTCACCCCTCCACCTT.